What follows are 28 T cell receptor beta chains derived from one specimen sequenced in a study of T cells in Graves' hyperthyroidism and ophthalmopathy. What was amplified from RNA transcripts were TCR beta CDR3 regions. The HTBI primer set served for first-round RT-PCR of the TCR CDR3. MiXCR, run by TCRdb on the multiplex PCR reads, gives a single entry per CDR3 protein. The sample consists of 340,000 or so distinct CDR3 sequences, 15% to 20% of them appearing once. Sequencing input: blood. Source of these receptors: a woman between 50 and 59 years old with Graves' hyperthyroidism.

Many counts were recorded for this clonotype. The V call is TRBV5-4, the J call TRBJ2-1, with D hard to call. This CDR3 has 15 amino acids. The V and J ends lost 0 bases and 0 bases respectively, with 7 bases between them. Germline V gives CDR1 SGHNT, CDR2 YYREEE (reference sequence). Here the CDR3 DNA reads TGTGCCAGCAGCTTGGGCGTCAGCTCCTACAATGAGCAGTTCTTC. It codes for CASSLGVSSYNEQFF. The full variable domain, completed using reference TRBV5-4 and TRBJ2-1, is ETGVTQSPTHLIKTRGQQVTLRCSSQSGHNTVSWYQQALGQGPQFIFQYYREEENGRGNFPPRFSGLQFPNYSSELNVNALELDDSALYLCASSLGVSSYNEQFFGPGTRLTVL.

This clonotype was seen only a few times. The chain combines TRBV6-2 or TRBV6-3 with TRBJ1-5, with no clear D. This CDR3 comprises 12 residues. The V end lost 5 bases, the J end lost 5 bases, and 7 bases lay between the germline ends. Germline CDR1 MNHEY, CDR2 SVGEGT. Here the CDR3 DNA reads TGTGCCAGCAGTCACCGGTATCAGCCCCAGCATTTT. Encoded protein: CASSHRYQPQHF.

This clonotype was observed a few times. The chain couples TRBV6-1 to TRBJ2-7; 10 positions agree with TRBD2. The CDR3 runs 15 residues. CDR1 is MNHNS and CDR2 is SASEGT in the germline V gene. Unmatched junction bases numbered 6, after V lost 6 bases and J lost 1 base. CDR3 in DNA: TGTGCCAGCAGCCCACTAGCGGGGATATCCTACGAGCAGTACTTC. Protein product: CASSPLAGISYEQYF.

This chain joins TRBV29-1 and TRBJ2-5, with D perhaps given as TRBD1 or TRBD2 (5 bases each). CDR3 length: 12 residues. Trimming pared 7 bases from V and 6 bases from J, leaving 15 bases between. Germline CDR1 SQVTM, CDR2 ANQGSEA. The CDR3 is CSAGSGGQTQYF. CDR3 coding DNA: TGCAGCGCAGGATCTGGGGGACAGACCCAGTACTTC.

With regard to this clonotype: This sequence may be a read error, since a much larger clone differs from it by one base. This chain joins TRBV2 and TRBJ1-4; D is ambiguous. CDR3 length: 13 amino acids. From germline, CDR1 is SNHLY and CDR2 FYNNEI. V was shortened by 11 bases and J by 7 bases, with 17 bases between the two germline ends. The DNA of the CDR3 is TGTGCCGGCACGCGGCGCGTGGGTGAAAAACTGTTTTTT. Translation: CAGTRRVGEKLFF.

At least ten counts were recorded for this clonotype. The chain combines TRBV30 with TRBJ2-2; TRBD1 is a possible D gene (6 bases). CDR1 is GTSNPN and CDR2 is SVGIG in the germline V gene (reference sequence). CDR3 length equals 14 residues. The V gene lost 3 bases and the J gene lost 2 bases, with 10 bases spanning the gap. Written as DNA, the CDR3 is TGTGCCTGGAGAACGGGACACAACACCGGGGAGCTGTTTTTT. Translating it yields CAWRTGHNTGELFF. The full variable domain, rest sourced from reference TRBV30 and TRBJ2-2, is SQTIHQWPATLVQPVGSPLSLECTVEGTSNPNLYWYRQAAGRGLQLLFYSVGIGQISSEVPQNLSASRPQDRQFILSSKKLLLSDSGFYLCAWRTGHNTGELFFGEGSRLTVL.

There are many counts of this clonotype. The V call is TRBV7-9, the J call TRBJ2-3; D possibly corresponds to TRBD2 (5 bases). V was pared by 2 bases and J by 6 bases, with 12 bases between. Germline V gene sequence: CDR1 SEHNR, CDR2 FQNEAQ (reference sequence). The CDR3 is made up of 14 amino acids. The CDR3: CASSLNEGADTQYF. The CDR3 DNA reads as TGTGCCAGCAGCTTAAATGAGGGAGCCGATACGCAGTATTTT. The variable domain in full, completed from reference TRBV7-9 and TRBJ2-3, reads DTGVSQNPRHKITKRGQNVTFRCDPISEHNRLYWYRQTLGQGPEFLTYFQNEAQLEKSRLLSDRFSAERPKGSFSTLEIQRTEQGDSAMYLCASSLNEGADTQYFGPGTRLTVL.

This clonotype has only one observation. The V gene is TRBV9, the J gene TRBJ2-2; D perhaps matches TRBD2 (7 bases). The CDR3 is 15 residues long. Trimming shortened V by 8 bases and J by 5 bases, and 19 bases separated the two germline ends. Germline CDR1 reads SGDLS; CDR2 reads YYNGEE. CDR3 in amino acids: CARGGGGRRTGELFF. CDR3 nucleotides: TGTGCCAGGGGGGGGGGGGGGCGTCGGACCGGGGAGCTGTTTTTT.

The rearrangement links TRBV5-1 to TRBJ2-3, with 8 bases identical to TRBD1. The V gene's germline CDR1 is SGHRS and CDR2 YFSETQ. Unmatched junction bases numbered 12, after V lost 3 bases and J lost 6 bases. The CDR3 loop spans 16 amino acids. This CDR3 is CASSWGAGGSSDTQYF. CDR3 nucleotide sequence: TGCGCCAGCAGCTGGGGGGCAGGGGGCTCATCCGATACGCAGTATTTT.

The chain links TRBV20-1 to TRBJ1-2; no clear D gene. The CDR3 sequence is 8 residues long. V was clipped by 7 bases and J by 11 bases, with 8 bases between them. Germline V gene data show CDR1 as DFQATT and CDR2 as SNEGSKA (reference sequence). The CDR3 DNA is TGCAGTGACACTCTGTACACCTTC. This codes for CSDTLYTF.

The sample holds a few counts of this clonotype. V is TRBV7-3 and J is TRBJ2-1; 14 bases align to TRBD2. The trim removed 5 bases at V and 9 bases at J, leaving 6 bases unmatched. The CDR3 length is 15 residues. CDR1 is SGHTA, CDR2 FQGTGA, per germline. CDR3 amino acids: CASSLGTSGRAEQFF. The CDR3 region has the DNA TGTGCCAGCAGCCTCGGGACTAGCGGGAGAGCTGAGCAGTTCTTC.

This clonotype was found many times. This CDR3 is CASSGTSGVAKNIQYF. The CDR3 DNA is TGTGCCAGCAGTGGGACTAGCGGGGTAGCCAAAAACATTCAGTACTTC. V gene TRBV2 combines with J gene TRBJ2-4, with 12 bases aligning to TRBD2. This CDR3 spans 16 amino acids. From germline, CDR1 is SNHLY and CDR2 FYNNEI. V dropped 4 bases and J dropped 0; count of bases not matched to a gene: 1.

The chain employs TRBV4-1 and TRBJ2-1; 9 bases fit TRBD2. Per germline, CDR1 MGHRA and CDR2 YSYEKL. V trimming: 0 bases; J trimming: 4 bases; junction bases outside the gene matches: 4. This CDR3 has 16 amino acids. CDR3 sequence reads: CASSQDASGVYNEQFF. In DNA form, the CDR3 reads TGCGCCAGCAGCCAAGACGCTAGCGGGGTGTACAATGAGCAGTTCTTC.

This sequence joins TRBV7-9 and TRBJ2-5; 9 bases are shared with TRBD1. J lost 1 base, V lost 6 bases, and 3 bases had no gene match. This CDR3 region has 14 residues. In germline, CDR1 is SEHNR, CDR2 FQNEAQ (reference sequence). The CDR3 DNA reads TGTGCCAGCAGGCGGGGACAGGGCCAAGAGACCCAGTACTTC. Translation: CASRRGQGQETQYF.

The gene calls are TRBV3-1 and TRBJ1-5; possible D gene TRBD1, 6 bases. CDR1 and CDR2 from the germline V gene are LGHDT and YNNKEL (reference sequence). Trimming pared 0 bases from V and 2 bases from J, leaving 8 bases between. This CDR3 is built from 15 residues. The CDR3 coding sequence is TGTGCCAGCAGCCAAGATCACAGGGGCAATCAGCCCCAGCATTTT. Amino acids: CASSQDHRGNQPQHF. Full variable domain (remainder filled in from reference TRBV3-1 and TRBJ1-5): DTAVSQTPKYLVTQMGNDKSIKCEQNLGHDTMYWYKQDSKKFLKIMFSYNNKELIINETVPNRFSPKSPDKAHLNLHINSLELGDSAVYFCASSQDHRGNQPQHFGDGTRLSIL.

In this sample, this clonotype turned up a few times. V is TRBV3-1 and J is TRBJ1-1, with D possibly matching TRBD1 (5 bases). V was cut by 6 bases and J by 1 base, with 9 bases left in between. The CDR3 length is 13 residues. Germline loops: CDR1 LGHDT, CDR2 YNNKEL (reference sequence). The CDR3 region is CASRIQENTEAFF. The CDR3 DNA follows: TGTGCCAGCAGGATACAGGAGAACACTGAAGCTTTCTTT.

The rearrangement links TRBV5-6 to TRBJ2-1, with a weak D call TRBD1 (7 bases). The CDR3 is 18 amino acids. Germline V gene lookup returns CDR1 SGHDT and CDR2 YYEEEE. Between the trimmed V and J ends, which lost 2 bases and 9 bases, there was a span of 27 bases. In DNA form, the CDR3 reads TGTGCCAGCAGCTTTGGGTTGTCGGAGGGGGCGCGATCAAGTGAGCAGTTCTTC. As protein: CASSFGLSEGARSSEQFF.

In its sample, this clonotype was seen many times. The CDR3 bases are TGTGCCAGCAGTTCACAGCAAGCGGATGAGCAGTTCTTC. Amino acids: CASSSQQADEQFF. V usage is TRBV12-3 or TRBV12-4 and J usage is TRBJ2-1, with D maybe TRBD2 (5 bases). CDR3 length: 13 amino acids. Trimming removed 4 bases at V and 8 bases at J, with 12 bases between.

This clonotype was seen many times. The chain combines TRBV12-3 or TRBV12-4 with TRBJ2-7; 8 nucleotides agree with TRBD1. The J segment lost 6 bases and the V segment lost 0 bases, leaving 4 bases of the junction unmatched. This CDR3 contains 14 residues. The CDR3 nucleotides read TGTGCCAGCAGTTTAGCGGACAGGGAACGCGAGCAGTACTTC. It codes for CASSLADREREQYF.

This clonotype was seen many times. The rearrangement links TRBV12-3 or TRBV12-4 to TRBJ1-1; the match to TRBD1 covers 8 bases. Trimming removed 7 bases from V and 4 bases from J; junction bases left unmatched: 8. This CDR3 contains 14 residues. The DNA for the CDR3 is TGTGCCAGCACAGGGGGCGTTCGGGTCACTGAAGCTTTCTTT. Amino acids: CASTGGVRVTEAFF.

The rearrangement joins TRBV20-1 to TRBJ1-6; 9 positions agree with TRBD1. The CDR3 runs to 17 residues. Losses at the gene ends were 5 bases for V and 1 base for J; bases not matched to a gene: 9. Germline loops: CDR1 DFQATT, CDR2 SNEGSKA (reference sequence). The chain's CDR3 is CSAWTGVSGSYNSPLHF. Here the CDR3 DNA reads TGCAGTGCTTGGACAGGGGTTTCAGGGTCCTATAATTCACCCCTCCACTTT.

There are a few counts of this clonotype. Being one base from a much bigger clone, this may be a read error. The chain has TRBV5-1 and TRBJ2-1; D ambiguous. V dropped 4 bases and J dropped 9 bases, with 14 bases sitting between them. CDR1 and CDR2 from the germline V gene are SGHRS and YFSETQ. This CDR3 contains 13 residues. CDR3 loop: CASSAEPEIEQFF. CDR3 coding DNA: TGCGCCAGCAGCGCTGAGCCGGAAATTGAGCAGTTCTTC.

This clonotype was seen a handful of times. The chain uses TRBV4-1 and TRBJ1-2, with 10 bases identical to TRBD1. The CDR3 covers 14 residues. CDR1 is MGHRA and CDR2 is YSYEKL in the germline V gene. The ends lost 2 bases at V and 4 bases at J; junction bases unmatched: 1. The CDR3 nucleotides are TGCGCCAGCAGCCAAAGGGACAGGGGCTATGGCTACACCTTC. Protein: CASSQRDRGYGYTF.

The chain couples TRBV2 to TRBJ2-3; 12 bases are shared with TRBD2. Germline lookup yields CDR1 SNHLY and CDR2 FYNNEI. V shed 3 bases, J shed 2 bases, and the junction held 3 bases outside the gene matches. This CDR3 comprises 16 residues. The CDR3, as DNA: TGTGCCAGCAGTGAGGGGACTAGCGGGCTCACAGATACGCAGTATTTT. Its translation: CASSEGTSGLTDTQYF.

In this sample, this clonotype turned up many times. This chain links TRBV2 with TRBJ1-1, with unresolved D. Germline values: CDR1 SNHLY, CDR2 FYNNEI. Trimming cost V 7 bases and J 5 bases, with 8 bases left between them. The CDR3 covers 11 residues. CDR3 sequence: CASMEATEAFF. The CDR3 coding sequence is TGTGCCAGCATGGAAGCTACTGAAGCTTTCTTT.

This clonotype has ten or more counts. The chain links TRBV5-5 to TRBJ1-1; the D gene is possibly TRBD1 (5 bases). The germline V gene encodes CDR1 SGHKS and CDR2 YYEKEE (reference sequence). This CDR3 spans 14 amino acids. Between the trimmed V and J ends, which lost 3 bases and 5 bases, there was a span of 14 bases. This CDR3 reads CASSSPGFTTEAFF. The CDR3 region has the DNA TGTGCCAGCAGCTCCCCAGGGTTTACGACTGAAGCTTTCTTT.

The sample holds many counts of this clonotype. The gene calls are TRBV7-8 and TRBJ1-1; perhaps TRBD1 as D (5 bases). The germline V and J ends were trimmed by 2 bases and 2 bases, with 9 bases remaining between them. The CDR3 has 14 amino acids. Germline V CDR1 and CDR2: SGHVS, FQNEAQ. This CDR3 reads CASSLPTVNTEAFF. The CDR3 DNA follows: TGTGCCAGCAGCTTACCGACAGTCAACACTGAAGCTTTCTTT.

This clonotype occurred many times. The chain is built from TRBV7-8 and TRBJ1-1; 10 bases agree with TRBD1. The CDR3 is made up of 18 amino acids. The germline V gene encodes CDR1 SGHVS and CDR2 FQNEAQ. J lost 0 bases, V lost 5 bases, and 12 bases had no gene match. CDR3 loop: CASSPSPDRGPMNTEAFF. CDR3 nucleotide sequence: TGTGCCAGCAGCCCTTCCCCCGACAGGGGGCCCATGAACACTGAAGCTTTCTTT.